A single sample is the source of the 18 T cell receptor beta chains below, sequenced in a study of cytomegalovirus exposure and HLA in healthy donors. PCR used 60 Vbeta primers and 13 Jbeta primers. Libraries were prepared by immunoSEQ multiplex PCR; TCRdb keeps only in-frame clonotypes and omits some of them. This sample has 200,000 to 250,000 clones; 82% occur once, and the top ten carry 2.7%. Material: PBMCs. The receptors derive from a woman in her 40s in good health and CMV-seronegative.

The V call is TRBV5-4, the J call TRBJ1-2; unclear D gene. V lost 6 bases and J lost 6, with 15 bases in between. Germline CDR1 SGHNT, CDR2 YYREEE (reference sequence). CDR3 size: 13 residues. The CDR3 loop reads CASTPVPGHGYTF. The CDR3 DNA sequence: TGTGCCAGCACCCCGGTCCCTGGGCATGGCTACACCTTC.

As DNA, the CDR3 is TGTGCCAGCAGCTCGGTGGAACAGGGTTCCTACGAGCAGTACTTC. It is translated as CASSSVEQGSYEQYF. V usage is TRBV11-2 and J usage is TRBJ2-7; possible D gene TRBD1, 6 bases. This CDR3 has 15 amino acids. V was cut by 4 bases and J by 1 base, with 14 bases left in between. The germline V gene encodes CDR1 SGHAT and CDR2 FQNNGV.

The rearrangement uses TRBV29-1 and TRBJ2-7; 9 bases align to TRBD2. Germline loops: CDR1 SQVTM, CDR2 ANQGSEA. This CDR3 contains 15 residues. J was trimmed by 1 base and V by 5 bases; bases with no gene match: 9. The CDR3 DNA follows: TGCAGCGTTTCCCAAGCGACTAGCGGATCCTACGAGCAGTACTTC. Translation gives CSVSQATSGSYEQYF.

This clone was seen only a few times. In DNA form, the CDR3 reads TGTGCCAGCAGTTCGACAGGGGCGTTAGGCTACACCTTC. Its translation: CASSSTGALGYTF. The chain combines TRBV28 with TRBJ1-2, with TRBD1 identical over 8 bases. V lost 4 bases to trimming and J lost 8 bases; unmatched junction nucleotides: 6. Germline V lookup: CDR1 MDHEN, CDR2 SYDVKM. CDR3 length: 13 amino acids.

The V and J genes are TRBV16 and TRBJ2-7; weak D call: TRBD2 (7 bases). This CDR3 has 18 residues. V lost 3 bases and J lost 0, with 21 bases in between. Germline lookup yields CDR1 KGHSY and CDR2 FQNENV. The CDR3 loop is CASSQSGIRGATSYEQYF. CDR3 nucleotide sequence: TGTGCCAGCAGCCAGTCTGGGATCCGGGGGGCGACCTCCTACGAGCAGTACTTC.

This sequence joins TRBV7-8 and TRBJ2-5, with TRBD2 matching 9 bases. This CDR3 region has 15 residues. Per the germline V gene, CDR1 is SGHVS and CDR2 is FQNEAQ. Trimming cost V 2 bases and J 3 bases; bases outside gene matches: 4. The CDR3 reads CASSLYGTSKETQYF. CDR3 nucleotide sequence: TGTGCCAGCAGCTTATACGGGACTAGCAAAGAGACCCAGTACTTC.

This clone has only a few counts. The chain combines TRBV6-6 with TRBJ1-1; the match to TRBD1 covers 10 bases. With V trimmed by 8 bases and J by 0 bases, 6 bases remained unmatched. The CDR3 loop spans 15 amino acids. Germline CDR1 reads MNHNY; CDR2 reads SVGAGI (reference sequence). The CDR3, as DNA: TGTGCCAGCTTGGACAGGGGGTTAATGAACACTGAAGCTTTCTTT. Its translation: CASLDRGLMNTEAFF.

V gene TRBV6-1 combines with J gene TRBJ1-4; D uncertain. Germline loops: CDR1 MNHNS, CDR2 SASEGT. Trimming cost V 8 bases and J 3 bases, with 13 bases left between them. This CDR3 region has 14 residues. The CDR3 DNA follows: TGTGCCAGCTGCCCCGGGAGAGCTAATGAAAAACTGTTTTTT. Protein product: CASCPGRANEKLFF.

The chain joins TRBV10-1 to TRBJ2-4; 8 nucleotides line up with TRBD2. Germline values: CDR1 WNHNN, CDR2 SYGVQD (reference sequence). The junction had 13 bases not matched to a gene; V was cut back by 3 bases and J by 9 bases. The CDR3 length is 16 residues. The CDR3, as DNA: TGCGCCAGCAGTGACGCCGGGCTAGCGGGTACGGGCATTCAGTACTTC. Translating gives CASSDAGLAGTGIQYF.

The genes are TRBV7-3 and TRBJ2-6, with 7 bases that match TRBD1. The V gene end was trimmed by 9 bases and the J gene end by 0 bases; junction bases not matched to a gene: 8. Germline assignment: CDR1 SGHTA and CDR2 FQGTGA. This CDR3 has 16 residues. DNA of the CDR3: TGTGCCAGTGGGGACAGCCAGAGCTCTGGGGCCAACGTCCTGACTTTC. It encodes CASGDSQSSGANVLTF.

The rearrangement uses TRBV28 and TRBJ1-5, with D tentatively TRBD1 (6 bases). CDR1 is MDHEN, CDR2 SYDVKM, per germline. The V gene lost 6 bases and the J gene lost 6 bases, with 18 bases spanning the gap. CDR3 length: 15 amino acids. CDR3 DNA: TGTGCCAGCAGCCAAGGCAGGGGCTCGAGTCAGCCCCAGCATTTT. Translated: CASSQGRGSSQPQHF.

The V gene is TRBV7-8, the J gene TRBJ2-7; TRBD1 might be the D (5 bases). The CDR3 has 14 residues. The V and J ends lost 5 bases and 3 bases respectively, with 14 bases between them. Germline lookup yields CDR1 SGHVS and CDR2 FQNEAQ. Here the CDR3 DNA reads TGTGCCAGCAGCATCAGGGTTCAGGTCTACGAGCAGTACTTC. Translation gives CASSIRVQVYEQYF.

The chain carries TRBV7-8 and TRBJ2-1; 10 bases map to TRBD1. V was clipped by 6 bases and J by 9 bases; unmatched bases: 17. Germline CDR1 SGHVS, CDR2 FQNEAQ. The CDR3 has 17 residues. CDR3 loop: CASSPKRTGTGESEQFF. CDR3 nucleotides: TGTGCCAGCAGTCCCAAGAGGACCGGGACAGGGGAGTCTGAGCAGTTCTTC.

This chain uses TRBV18 with TRBJ1-2; D is uncertain. V shed 6 bases and J shed 4 bases, with 12 bases lying between them. Per the germline V gene, CDR1 is KGHSH and CDR2 is LQKENI. The CDR3 is made up of 13 amino acids. The CDR3 protein is CASSSTEPYGYTF. The CDR3 coding sequence is TGTGCCAGCTCGTCGACTGAACCCTATGGCTACACCTTC. Filled out from reference TRBV18 and TRBJ1-2, the complete variable domain reads NAGVMQNPRHLVRRRGQEARLRCSPMKGHSHVYWYRQLPEEGLKFMVYLQKENIIDESGMPKERFSAEFPKEGPSILRIQQVVRGDSAAYFCASSSTEPYGYTFGSGTRLTVV.

The V gene is TRBV19, the J gene TRBJ1-4; D is unclear. The CDR3 is made up of 15 amino acids. CDR1 is LNHDA, CDR2 SQIVND, per germline (reference sequence). The germline V and J ends were trimmed by 1 base and 0 bases, with 6 bases remaining between them. The CDR3 sequence: CASSIGGTTNEKLFF. The CDR3 bases are TGTGCCAGTAGTATAGGCGGTACAACTAATGAAAAACTGTTTTTT.

Only one count was recorded for this clone. The chain couples TRBV27 to TRBJ1-2; D gene ambiguous. Germline CDR1 reads MNHEY; CDR2 reads SMNVEV (reference sequence). The CDR3 totals 17 residues. V gave up 0 bases and J gave up 8 bases, with 22 bases separating them. CDR3 protein: CASSLSTPLRTDLGYTF. The CDR3 region has the DNA TGTGCCAGCAGTTTATCAACCCCCCTAAGGACGGACTTAGGCTACACCTTC.

This clone was seen a few times. The chain links TRBV7-2 to TRBJ2-7, with 8 bases matching TRBD1. V trimming: 1 base; J trimming: 1 base; junction bases outside the gene matches: 3. Germline CDR1 SGHTA, CDR2 FQGNSA. This CDR3 has 15 amino acids. CDR3 amino acids: CASSLEGQGSYEQYF. For the CDR3, the DNA is TGTGCCAGCAGCTTAGAAGGACAGGGATCCTACGAGCAGTACTTC.

The chain carries TRBV7-3 and TRBJ2-2, with 9 bases matching TRBD1. Germline lookup yields CDR1 SGHTA and CDR2 FQGTGA. V lost 5 bases and J lost 6; bases outside the gene matches: 4. This CDR3 region has 14 residues. DNA for the CDR3: TGTGCCAGCAGCCCACGGACAGGGGCCGGGGAGCTGTTTTTT. It encodes CASSPRTGAGELFF.